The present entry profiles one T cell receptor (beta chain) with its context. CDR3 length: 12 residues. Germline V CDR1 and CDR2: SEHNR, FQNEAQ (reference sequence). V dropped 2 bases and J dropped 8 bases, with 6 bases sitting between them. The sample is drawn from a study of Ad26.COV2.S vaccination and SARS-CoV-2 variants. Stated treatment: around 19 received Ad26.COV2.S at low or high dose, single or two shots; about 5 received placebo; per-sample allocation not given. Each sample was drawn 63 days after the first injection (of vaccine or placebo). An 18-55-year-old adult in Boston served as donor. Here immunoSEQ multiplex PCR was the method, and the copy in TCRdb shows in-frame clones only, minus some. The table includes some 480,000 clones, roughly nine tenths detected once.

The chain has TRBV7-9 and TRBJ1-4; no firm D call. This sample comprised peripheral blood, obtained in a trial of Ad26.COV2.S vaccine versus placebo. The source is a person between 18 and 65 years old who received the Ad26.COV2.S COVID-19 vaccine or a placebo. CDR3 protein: CASSLKGEKLFF. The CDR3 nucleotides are TGTGCCAGCAGCTTAAAGGGAGAAAAACTGTTTTTT.